The 10 T cell receptor beta chains reported below all come from one sample, sequenced in a study of T cell responses to AZD1222 COVID-19 vaccine. Some clones are missing from TCRdb's copy, which holds only in-frame ones; the method was immunoSEQ multiplex PCR. Here the sample spans about 140,000 clones, about 92% being singletons. The specimen comprised peripheral blood, sampled on day 0 of AZD1222 vaccination. The receptor set was obtained from an adult in good health.

This chain links TRBV5-4 with TRBJ1-2; possible D gene TRBD1, 5 bases. CDR3 size: 16 residues. CDR1 SGHNT and CDR2 YYREEE come from the germline V gene (reference sequence). V was shortened by 4 bases and J by 4 bases, with 20 bases between the two germline ends. CDR3 nucleotide sequence: TGTGCCAGCAGCCCACACCACAGCTCAGGGCTCTATGGCTACACCTTC. This encodes CASSPHHSSGLYGYTF.

The V gene is TRBV5-1, the J gene TRBJ2-1, with D tentatively TRBD1 (6 bases). In germline, CDR1 is SGHRS, CDR2 YFSETQ. V was clipped by 4 bases and J by 3 bases, with 14 bases between them. The CDR3 runs 15 residues. In nucleotides, the CDR3 is TGCGCCAGCAGCAAGAATCCGGGACACTACAATGAGCAGTTCTTC. Translation: CASSKNPGHYNEQFF.

The CDR3 coding sequence is TGTGCCATCAGTGAAAACCTAGCGGGAGTCACAGATACGCAGTATTTT. It codes for CAISENLAGVTDTQYF. J is TRBJ2-3 and V is TRBV10-3, with 10 positions matching TRBD2. J gave up 2 bases and V 3 bases, and 5 bases lay outside the gene matches. The germline V gene encodes CDR1 ENHRY and CDR2 SYGVKD. The CDR3 length is 16 residues.

The J gene is TRBJ1-3, the V gene TRBV30; D is unresolved. The length of the CDR3 is 11 residues. Germline loops: CDR1 GTSNPN, CDR2 SVGIG (reference sequence). The ends were cut back, 2 bases at V and 1 base at J, with 0 bases in the middle. The CDR3 here is CAWSSGNTIYF. The CDR3 DNA is TGTGCCTGGAGTTCTGGAAACACCATATATTTT.

The chain links TRBV7-2 to TRBJ1-2, with TRBD1 matching over 9 bases. The CDR3 covers 14 residues. Germline V lookup: CDR1 SGHTA, CDR2 FQGNSA. The V gene end was trimmed by 5 bases and the J gene end by 5 bases; junction bases not matched to a gene: 6. In nucleotides, the CDR3 is TGTGCCAGCAGCCCCCGGACAGGGGTGTATGGCTACACCTTC. It yields the protein CASSPRTGVYGYTF.

The chain combines TRBV28 with TRBJ2-5; no definite D call. This CDR3 has 14 residues. V gave up 4 bases and J gave up 5 bases, with 14 bases separating them. CDR1 and CDR2 (germline): MDHEN, SYDVKM. CDR3 region: CASSSRVGRETQYF. DNA of the CDR3: TGTGCCAGCAGTTCTCGAGTGGGCCGGGAGACCCAGTACTTC.

The gene calls are TRBV7-9 and TRBJ1-1; TRBD1 matches at 9 bases. The CDR3 sequence is 14 residues long. Germline lookup yields CDR1 SEHNR and CDR2 FQNEAQ (reference sequence). J was trimmed by 2 bases and V by 4 bases; bases with no gene match: 2. CDR3 residues: CASSWDRANTEAFF. CDR3 bases: TGTGCCAGCAGCTGGGACAGGGCCAACACTGAAGCTTTCTTT.

The rearrangement uses TRBV7-3 and TRBJ2-3; 9 positions match TRBD2. The CDR3 contains 17 residues. V was pared by 2 bases and J by 4 bases, with 10 bases of the junction left unmatched. Germline V gene sequence: CDR1 SGHTA, CDR2 FQGTGA. The CDR3 is CASSLPGTSPTADTQYF. The CDR3 DNA reads as TGTGCCAGCAGCTTACCCGGGACTAGCCCTACCGCAGATACGCAGTATTTT.

V is TRBV12-5 and J is TRBJ1-6, with D possibly TRBD1 on 6 matching bases. This CDR3 contains 15 residues. Germline V gene sequence: CDR1 LGHNT, CDR2 FRNRAP. V lost 6 bases, J lost 5 bases, and 14 bases lay in between. CDR3 protein: CASGWGTPDNSPLHF. The CDR3 nucleotides read TGTGCTAGTGGGTGGGGGACACCTGATAATTCACCCCTCCACTTT. The full variable domain, completed using reference TRBV12-5 and TRBJ1-6, is DARVTQTPRHKVTEMGQEVTMRCQPILGHNTVFWYRQTMMQGLELLAYFRNRAPLDDSGMPKDRFSAEMPDATLATLKIQPSEPRDSAVYFCASGWGTPDNSPLHFGNGTRLTVT.

The rearrangement joins TRBV14 to TRBJ2-3; a weak D match, TRBD1 (5 bases). V shed 4 bases and J shed 2 bases, with 13 bases lying between them. The germline gives CDR1 SGHDN, CDR2 FVKESK. This CDR3 is built from 15 residues. The CDR3 DNA follows: TGTGCCAGCAGCCGAGCGACAGTGATCACAGATACGCAGTATTTT. It specifies CASSRATVITDTQYF. Looking up the rest from reference TRBV14 and TRBJ2-3 gives the full variable domain: EAGVTQFPSHSVIEKGQTVTLRCDPISGHDNLYWYRRVMGKEIKFLLHFVKESKQDESGMPNNRFLAERTGGTYSTLKVQPAELEDSGVYFCASSRATVITDTQYFGPGTRLTVL.